The entry below gives a single TCR beta chain sequence along with its context. Its antigen remains unidentified. 5'RACE template switching built TCR beta cDNA with unique molecular identifiers. Reprocessing the 5' RACE reads, TCRdb reports a single entry for every CDR3 protein and omits DNA. This listing includes 400,000 to 500,000 distinct CDR3 sequences. This sample is part of a study of T cells expressing NK-cell markers. Study context: It was sorted CD3+CD56+NKG2C+, CD3+CD56+NKG2C- and CD3+CD56-NKG2C+ T cells that supplied the TCR beta repertoires. Out of eight donors sequenced, seven tested HCMV-seropositive and the remaining one seronegative.

Study-wide results and limits: For a handful of donors, the dominant NKG2C+ clonotypes made up about 1.0-7.5% of their CD8+ T cells.

The sequence was obtained from a woman aged 18 to 75 in good health. The sequenced material came from blood T cells: a sorted CD56 or NKG2C T cell subset, CD4+ or CD8+ T cells, or bulk PBMC T cells (not recorded which).

CDR3: CATSSQRQGDEDF. This chain links TRBV15 with TRBJ2-7; TCRdb indicates TRBD1, and absent DNA this call remains unverified. Germline-derived CDR1 and CDR2 are LNHNV and YYDKDF (reference sequence). The CDR3 has 13 amino acids. Variable domain in full (rest from reference TRBV15 and TRBJ2-7): DAMVIQNPRYQVTQFGKPVTLSCSQTLNHNVMYWYQQKSSQAPKLLFHYYDKDFNNEADTPDNFQSRRPNTSFCFLDIRSPGLGDTAMYLCATSSQRQGDEDFGPGTRLTVT.